This T cell receptor (beta chain) was obtained from a study of cytomegalovirus exposure and HLA in healthy donors. Study results and caveats: A later analysis showed TCR association rates differing by HLA locus, peaking at DRB1 and lowest at HLA-C. Among CMV-associated TCR beta chains, most appeared HLA-restricted in a later analysis. When a later analysis was performed, an Asian-associated ancestry cluster reportedly had fewer N-insertions than the approximately 700-donor mean. Per a later analysis, about 15,000 TCR beta sequences showed association with HLA alleles at 0.05 false discovery rate.

The primer mix had 60 Vbeta and 13 Jbeta primers. The method was immunoSEQ multiplex PCR; TCRdb's version includes in-frame clones alone and lacks a portion of them. Of 90,000 to 100,000 clones listed, roughly 80% were seen once; the top ten hold 0.7% to 0.85%. CDR3 length: 15 residues. V was pared by 0 bases and J by 9 bases, with 17 bases between. Germline values: CDR1 MNHEY, CDR2 SVGAGI. Only one count was recorded for this clone. The antigen is undetermined. Sequencing was performed on PBMCs. This clonotype was obtained from a woman in her sixties or seventies in good health and CMV-seronegative. The V and J genes are TRBV6-5 and TRBJ1-2, with no clear D. CDR3 in amino acids: CASSYSTTGLERYTF. CDR3 DNA sequence: TGTGCCAGCAGTTACTCAACCACTGGCCTAGAACGCTACACCTTC.